This T cell receptor beta chain was recorded in a study of PD-1 blockade in classical Hodgkin lymphoma. V shed 6 bases and J 4 bases; nucleotides not matched to a gene: 5. Germline values: CDR1 MNHNS, CDR2 SASEGT. CDR3 size: 14 residues. This sample's time point: cycle 4 day 1 (C4D1), after less than seven weeks of nivolumab. All the patients suffered relapse after autologous stem cell transplantation, and brentuximab vedotin exposure differed. Sequencing was performed with immunoSEQ multiplex PCR; in TCRdb, only in-frame clones are kept and a portion is missing. The sample shows around 30,000 clones, roughly 78% of them seen only once.

The input for sequencing was peripheral blood mononuclear cells (PBMCs), taken before the fourth cycle of nivolumab. This receptor was identified in a human donor with classical Hodgkin lymphoma. The chain has TRBV6-1 and TRBJ1-2; 10 bases are a match to TRBD1. The CDR3 region is CASRPGQGGYGYTF. The CDR3 DNA follows: TGTGCCAGCAGACCCGGACAGGGGGGCTATGGCTACACCTTC.